This TCR beta chain stems from a study of cytomegalovirus exposure and HLA in healthy donors. At the level of the study: Sequencing of 150 million to 200 million T cells in an earlier analysis found more than 100 million unique TCR beta sequences.

This CDR3 has 8 amino acids. From germline, CDR1 is SNHLY and CDR2 FYNNEI. V was cut by 11 bases and J by 8 bases, with 6 bases left in between. Amplification used 60 Vbeta primers and 13 Jbeta primers. In the original analysis: Approximately 11 million of the 80 million or so unique TCR beta chains counted in a later analysis were shared. The protocol was immunoSEQ multiplex PCR, while the TCRdb copy is restricted to in-frame clones and leaves out a portion. The V and J calls and clone size are taken from that table; D and trimming were inferred from the DNA. The table records 100,000 to 150,000 clones, more than 70% of them present only once.

The rearrangement links TRBV2 to TRBJ1-2; the D is unclear. This clonotype was sampled from a woman in her fifties or sixties in good health and CMV-seropositive. Specimen: PBMCs. The CDR3 here is CALQGYTF. The CDR3 nucleotides read TGTGCCTTACAGGGCTACACCTTC.